These 14 T cell receptor beta chains were sequenced from one sample in a study of shared clonotypes between healthy human individuals. Here immunoSEQ multiplex PCR was the method, and the copy in TCRdb shows in-frame clones only, minus some. The profile shows roughly 1,500,000 clones, approximately 98.5% of them singletons. Sequencing input: naive CD4+ T cells sorted from blood. Subset here: CD45RA+ positively selected. Receptors originate from a man under 40 in good health.

The V call is TRBV9, the J call TRBJ2-5; a possible D gene is TRBD2 (7 bases). Trimming removed 1 base at V and 5 bases at J, with 15 bases between. CDR1 and CDR2 from the germline V gene are SGDLS and YYNGEE. CDR3 length equals 15 residues. CDR3 sequence: CASSVSAGRGETQYF. The CDR3 DNA sequence: TGTGCCAGCAGCGTAAGCGCAGGGAGGGGGGAGACCCAGTACTTC.

The chain uses TRBV30 and TRBJ2-3, with 10 bases fitting TRBD1. The CDR3 loop spans 16 amino acids. Germline trimming cut 4 bases from V and 3 bases from J; bases unmatched to any gene: 10. CDR1 and CDR2 from the germline V gene are GTSNPN and SVGIG (reference sequence). CDR3 region: CAWNPQTGGLTDTQYF. The CDR3 nucleotides read TGTGCCTGGAATCCCCAGACAGGGGGCTTGACAGATACGCAGTATTTT.

The chain recombines TRBV29-1 with TRBJ2-3; 9 positions match TRBD1. This CDR3 is 13 amino acids long. V lost 5 bases and J lost 1; bases outside the gene matches: 1. Germline CDR1 SQVTM, CDR2 ANQGSEA. In nucleotides, the CDR3 is TGCAGCGTTCGACAGGGGGGCACAGATACGCAGTATTTT. Translated: CSVRQGGTDTQYF.

V gene TRBV10-3 combines with J gene TRBJ2-2; weak D call: TRBD2 (6 bases). The CDR3 loop spans 15 amino acids. Germline-derived CDR1 and CDR2 are ENHRY and SYGVKD. V lost 11 bases and J 4 bases, leaving 20 bases between the germline ends. The CDR3 DNA follows: TGTGCCGCGCGGGGCGAAGCGGGTTTCACCGGGGAGCTGTTTTTT. Its protein is CAARGEAGFTGELFF.

The chain recombines TRBV5-1 with TRBJ2-5; 9 nucleotides agree with TRBD1. Germline V gene lookup returns CDR1 SGHRS and CDR2 YFSETQ. This CDR3 region has 14 residues. V shed 4 bases and J 6 bases; nucleotides not matched to a gene: 7. The DNA of the CDR3 is TGCGCCAGCAGCGTGGAGGGACAGGGTCAGACCCAGTACTTC. Its protein is CASSVEGQGQTQYF.

V is TRBV9 and J is TRBJ2-2; unclear D gene. The germline V gene has CDR1 SGDLS and CDR2 YYNGEE. Trimming removed 4 bases from V and 1 base from J, with 14 bases in between. CDR3 length: 16 residues. CDR3: CASSPSLRVNTGELFF. CDR3 nucleotide sequence: TGTGCCAGCAGCCCCAGCCTTAGGGTGAACACCGGGGAGCTGTTTTTT.

The chain employs TRBV9 and TRBJ1-2, with 10 nucleotides matching TRBD1. Per the germline V gene, CDR1 is SGDLS and CDR2 is YYNGEE. The CDR3 loop spans 15 amino acids. The J segment lost 4 bases and the V segment lost 0 bases, leaving 3 bases of the junction unmatched. The CDR3, as DNA: TGTGCCAGCAGCGTAGAGACAGGGGGCCGCTATGGCTACACCTTC. Its translation: CASSVETGGRYGYTF. The full variable domain, completed using reference TRBV9 and TRBJ1-2, is DSGVTQTPKHLITATGQRVTLRCSPRSGDLSVYWYQQSLDQGLQFLIQYYNGEERAKGNILERFSAQQFPDLHSELNLSSLELGDSALYFCASSVETGGRYGYTFGSGTRLTVV.

V usage is TRBV10-3 and J usage is TRBJ1-1; unclear D gene. Germline V lookup: CDR1 ENHRY, CDR2 SYGVKD. The CDR3 sequence is 14 residues long. Deletions cut 3 bases from V and 5 bases from J, with 13 bases between. CDR3 protein: CAISERTDTTEAFF. CDR3 in DNA: TGTGCCATCAGTGAACGGACGGATACTACTGAAGCTTTCTTT.

This chain connects TRBV19 to TRBJ1-5, with D unresolved. The CDR3 contains 14 residues. Germline CDR1 reads LNHDA; CDR2 reads SQIVND (reference sequence). The ends were cut back, 7 bases at V and 2 bases at J, with 12 bases in the middle. The CDR3 DNA sequence: TGTGCCAGTAAAACAGCGATCGGCAATCAGCCCCAGCATTTT. It is translated as CASKTAIGNQPQHF.

This sequence joins TRBV23-1 and TRBJ1-2; the match to TRBD1 covers 8 bases. TRBV23-1 is identified as an open reading frame with a role that is uncertain. The CDR3 is 13 amino acids. V shed 3 bases and J 8 bases; nucleotides not matched to a gene: 5. The CDR3 bases are TGCGCCAGCAGTCACCCGACAGGGGACGGCTACACCTTC. Translation: CASSHPTGDGYTF.

The CDR3 sequence is CAISDQPPSLPGELFF. The DNA for the CDR3 is TGTGCCATCAGTGACCAACCCCCATCGTTGCCCGGGGAGCTGTTTTTT. The chain links TRBV10-3 to TRBJ2-2; D ambiguous. The CDR3 is made up of 16 amino acids. Looked up from germline, CDR1 is ENHRY and CDR2 is SYGVKD. Trimming took 3 bases from V and 6 from J, leaving 17 bases between them.

As regards this clone: Other nucleotide sequences from this sample produce the same CDR3. The chain uses TRBV5-1 and TRBJ2-7; 9 positions match TRBD2. The CDR3 extends over 15 amino acids. V was pared by 0 bases and J by 4 bases, with 5 bases of the junction left unmatched. CDR1 is SGHRS and CDR2 is YFSETQ in the germline V gene. The CDR3, as DNA: TGCGCCAGCAGCTTGGTCGTAGCGGGAGAATACGAGCAGTACTTC. It specifies CASSLVVAGEYEQYF.

This sequence joins TRBV6-5 and TRBJ2-1, with 9 bases that match TRBD2. The J segment lost 6 bases and the V segment lost 6 bases, leaving 6 bases of the junction unmatched. Germline V gene sequence: CDR1 MNHEY, CDR2 SVGAGI. The CDR3 consists of 14 residues. The chain's CDR3 is CASRLAGLGNEQFF. The CDR3 DNA reads TGTGCCAGCAGGCTAGCGGGACTCGGCAATGAGCAGTTCTTC.

V gene TRBV5-4 combines with J gene TRBJ2-3; possibly TRBD2 for D (6 bases). Germline CDR1 SGHNT, CDR2 YYREEE (reference sequence). The CDR3 consists of 13 residues. V gave up 4 bases and J gave up 3 bases, with 9 bases separating them. The CDR3 loop is CASSPEGTDTQYF. The CDR3 DNA is TGTGCCAGCAGCCCGGAGGGGACAGATACGCAGTATTTT. Full variable domain (missing parts from reference TRBV5-4 and TRBJ2-3): ETGVTQSPTHLIKTRGQQVTLRCSSQSGHNTVSWYQQALGQGPQFIFQYYREEENGRGNFPPRFSGLQFPNYSSELNVNALELDDSALYLCASSPEGTDTQYFGPGTRLTVL.